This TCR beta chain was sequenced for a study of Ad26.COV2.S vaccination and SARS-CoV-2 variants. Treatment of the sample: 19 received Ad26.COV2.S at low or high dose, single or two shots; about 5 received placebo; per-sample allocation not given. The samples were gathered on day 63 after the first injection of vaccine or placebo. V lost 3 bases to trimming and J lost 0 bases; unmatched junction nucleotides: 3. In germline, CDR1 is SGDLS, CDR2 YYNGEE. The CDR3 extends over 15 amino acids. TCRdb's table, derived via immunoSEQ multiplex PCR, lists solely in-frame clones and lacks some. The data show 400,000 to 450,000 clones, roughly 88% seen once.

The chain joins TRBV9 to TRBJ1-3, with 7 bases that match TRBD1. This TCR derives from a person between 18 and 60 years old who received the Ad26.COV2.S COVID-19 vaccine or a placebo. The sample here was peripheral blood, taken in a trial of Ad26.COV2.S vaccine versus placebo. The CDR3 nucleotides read TGTGCCAGCAGCGCGGGACAGAGCTCTGGAAACACCATATATTTT. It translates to CASSAGQSSGNTIYF.